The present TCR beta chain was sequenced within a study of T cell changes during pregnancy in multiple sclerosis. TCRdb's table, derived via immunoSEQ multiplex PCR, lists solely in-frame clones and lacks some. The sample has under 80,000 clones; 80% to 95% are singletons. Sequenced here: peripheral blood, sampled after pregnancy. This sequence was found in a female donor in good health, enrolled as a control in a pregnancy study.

CDR3 nucleotide sequence: TGTGCCAGCAGCCCCTGGAGGGACCTCCCATTACAAGAGACCCAGTACTTC. Residues: CASSPWRDLPLQETQYF. This chain links TRBV27 with TRBJ2-5, with a weak D call TRBD2 (6 bases). V was trimmed by 6 bases and J by 2 bases, leaving 22 bases between them. The CDR3 extends over 17 amino acids. Germline assignment: CDR1 MNHEY and CDR2 SMNVEV (reference sequence).